These T cell receptor beta chains were read from a single sample in a study of T cell repertoires in cytomegalovirus infection. Each CDR3 protein gets one entry after TCRdb re-called the reads with MiXCR. The data show around 750,000 distinct CDR3 sequences, approximately 32% seen once. Antigen specificity for these receptors is unknown. Sequences were derived from cultured CD8+ T cells from PBMCs, sampled from culture after CMV antigen stimulation. These receptors all stem from a human donor in good health (CMV status not recorded). Some clones in this sample may be carry-over from other donors' samples. CDR3s include the opening cysteine and the closing phenylalanine or tryptophan.

v_gene	j_gene	CDR3aa
TRBV11-3	TRBJ2-1	CASSFRTSGGAYNEQFF
TRBV7-9	TRBJ1-2	CASSRGLGDYGYTF
TRBV14	TRBJ2-1	CASSQERGAAYNEQFF
TRBV11-3	TRBJ1-1	CASSSGSLNTEAFF
TRBV7-3	TRBJ2-3	CASSSTSGGRSSTQYF
TRBV29-1	TRBJ2-7	CSVEVGAYEQYF
TRBV7-9	TRBJ1-2	CASSNSDNYGYTF
TRBV7-6	TRBJ1-5	CASSPGTAEFQPQHF
TRBV5-6	TRBJ2-2	CASSLGGTVTGELFF
TRBV29-1	TRBJ1-1	CSVAVGSTEAFF
TRBV12-3/TRBV12-4	TRBJ1-1	CASSSGTGMNTEAFF
TRBV2	TRBJ2-1	CASSELGEQFF
TRBV7-2	TRBJ2-1	CASSQTGGAADEQFF
TRBV10-2	TRBJ2-7	CATLAGDEQYF
TRBV7-1	TRBJ1-1	CASSSGPRDRAFF
TRBV6-6	TRBJ1-2	CASSYSPSGGPYGYTF
TRBV12-5	TRBJ2-2	CASGLVPDLGTGELFF
TRBV6-2/TRBV6-3	TRBJ2-1	CASSYSLAGGGNEQFF
TRBV6-2/TRBV6-3	TRBJ2-5	CASSEDEYQETQYF
TRBV4-1	TRBJ1-4	CASSQGGLATNEKLFF
TRBV14	TRBJ2-5	CASSRGSGGFQETQYF
TRBV6-2/TRBV6-3	TRBJ2-1	CASSQGDAWNEQFF
TRBV25-1	TRBJ2-2	CASRGTRSGELFF
TRBV6-5	TRBJ2-3	CASKSRGTDTQYF
TRBV6-6	TRBJ2-1	CASGTSGYNEQFF
TRBV13	TRBJ1-1	CASSYPGENTEAFF
TRBV10-2	TRBJ1-1	CASGAPGQVEAFF
TRBV2	TRBJ2-3	CASSEGVGLFTDTQYF
TRBV7-9	TRBJ2-3	CASSLALRGNPTDTQYF
TRBV7-6	TRBJ2-1	CASSSIQSNHEQFF
TRBV11-2	TRBJ2-1	CASSLAPNNEQFF
TRBV19	TRBJ1-5	CASTDRTNQPQHF
TRBV6-1	TRBJ2-5	CASTEWVRETQYF
TRBV7-9	TRBJ2-2	CASSLIWRGTNTGELFF
TRBV7-9	TRBJ1-1	CASSPPAGRNTEAFF
TRBV6-5	TRBJ2-1	CASSYSGGAPANNEQFF
TRBV4-1	TRBJ2-1	CASSQTWRGANNEQFF
TRBV27	TRBJ1-2	CANSGGYDGYTF
TRBV4-1	TRBJ2-3	CASWGSSTDTQYF
TRBV27	TRBJ2-7	CASSLSIATYREQYF
TRBV6-6	TRBJ2-7	CASSDDKYEQYF
TRBV7-6	TRBJ2-7	CASSTQPGHTEQYF
TRBV28	TRBJ1-2	CASSPPDSVNYGYTF
TRBV7-2	TRBJ1-4	CASSPTSEKLFF
TRBV2	TRBJ2-1	CASKGTGGADEQFF
TRBV7-9	TRBJ1-1	CASSLGFKPPHTEAFF
TRBV4-1	TRBJ1-2	CASSQGDSYGYTF